The sequence of this T cell receptor (beta chain) was determined in a study of blood T cell repertoires in COVID-19. Turning to the study itself: The United States, Italy and Spain provided the acute and convalescent COVID-19 samples. The cDNA or gDNA used as material had been derived from T cells, B-cell-depleted T cells, or PBMCs.

The germline V gene has CDR1 SGHNT and CDR2 YYREEE (reference sequence). The V gene lost 2 bases and the J gene lost 8 bases, with 16 bases spanning the gap. This CDR3 contains 14 residues. Original processing notes: Estimated nucleated cell counts came from reference gene primer amplification. Produced via immunoSEQ multiplex PCR; TCRdb's table is partial and in-frame only. V, J and clone size are taken as reported in that table, and D and trimming were inferred from the DNA itself. The sample lists 150,000 to 200,000 clones, roughly 84% seen once, with approximately 1.1% in the top ten. V usage is TRBV5-4 and J usage is TRBJ1-2, with a tentative D call TRBD1 (6 bases). The sequencing input was peripheral blood. This TCR derives from a man aged 35 to 55 with acute or convalescent COVID-19. The chain's CDR3 is CASSFRGTGRGYTF. The CDR3, as DNA: TGTGCCAGCAGCTTCAGGGGTACAGGTCGAGGCTACACCTTC. The full variable domain, with the rest looked up from reference TRBV5-4 and TRBJ1-2, is ETGVTQSPTHLIKTRGQQVTLRCSSQSGHNTVSWYQQALGQGPQFIFQYYREEENGRGNFPPRFSGLQFPNYSSELNVNALELDDSALYLCASSFRGTGRGYTFGSGTRLTVV.